The 11 T cell receptor beta chains below were found in one sample sequenced in a study of T cell clones after liver transplantation. Repertoires were generated with immunoSEQ multiplex PCR, while TCRdb's copy carries only in-frame clones and drops some. The top ten clones hold roughly a third of a sample with around 6,100 clones, 81% of them seen once. The input for sequencing was CD8+ T cells from blood, taken before liver transplant. These receptor sequences come from a human donor who received a liver transplant.

This chain connects TRBV4-3 to TRBJ2-3; 11 bases align to TRBD2. J gave up 2 bases and V 5 bases, and 6 bases lay outside the gene matches. CDR3 size: 16 residues. Germline assignment: CDR1 LGHNA and CDR2 YSLEER. The CDR3 protein is CASSTRLAGFTDTQYF. CDR3 nucleotides: TGCGCCAGCAGCACCCGACTAGCGGGGTTCACAGATACGCAGTATTTT.

The chain recombines TRBV7-9 with TRBJ1-4; D not certain. There are 15 residues in the CDR3. V lost 5 bases and J 8 bases, leaving 18 bases between the germline ends. Germline V gives CDR1 SEHNR, CDR2 FQNEAQ (reference sequence). The CDR3 protein is CASSAAGRAGEKLFF. The CDR3 DNA sequence: TGTGCCAGCAGCGCGGCAGGCCGGGCCGGGGAAAAACTGTTTTTT.

J is TRBJ2-7 and V is TRBV4-3; TRBD2 agrees at 9 bases. The CDR3 is made up of 15 amino acids. Germline values: CDR1 LGHNA, CDR2 YSLEER. Trimming took 1 base from V and 5 from J; bases not matched to a gene: 6. This CDR3 reads CASSQGPGLAHEQYF. The CDR3 DNA follows: TGCGCCAGCAGCCAAGGGCCGGGACTAGCCCACGAGCAGTACTTC.

The CDR3 reads CASSQAWDIQETQYF. CDR3 sequence (DNA): TGCGCCAGCAGCCAAGCTTGGGACATACAAGAGACCCAGTACTTC. The rearrangement joins TRBV4-3 to TRBJ2-5; weak D call: TRBD1 (6 bases). CDR1 is LGHNA and CDR2 is YSLEER in the germline V gene. There are 15 residues in the CDR3. V lost 1 base, J lost 2 bases, and 11 bases lay in between.

V is TRBV28 and J is TRBJ2-3; 12 positions agree with TRBD2. Germline V gene lookup returns CDR1 MDHEN and CDR2 SYDVKM. This CDR3 has 18 residues. The J segment lost 1 base and the V segment lost 3 bases, leaving 8 bases of the junction unmatched. The CDR3 here is CASSFPPRLAGGTDTQYF. The CDR3 DNA reads TGTGCCAGCAGTTTCCCCCCCCGACTAGCGGGAGGCACAGATACGCAGTATTTT.

In its sample, this clone is medium-sized (0.01 to 0.1%). J is TRBJ2-5 and V is TRBV19, with D perhaps given as TRBD1 or TRBD2 (6 bases each). Trimming stripped 5 bases from V and 0 bases from J, with 13 bases between. This CDR3 has 15 residues. Per the germline V gene, CDR1 is LNHDA and CDR2 is SQIVND (reference sequence). CDR3 loop: CASSAYRDYQETQYF. Written as DNA, the CDR3 is TGTGCCAGTAGTGCATACAGGGACTACCAAGAGACCCAGTACTTC.

V usage is TRBV11-3 and J usage is TRBJ2-1, with D hard to call. Trimming took off 1 base at V and 9 bases at J, with 4 bases between the two ends. The CDR3 consists of 11 residues. CDR1 SGHNT and CDR2 YENEEA come from the germline V gene. The CDR3 DNA follows: TGTGCCAGCAGCTTAGGGGGTGAGCAGTTCTTC. Residues: CASSLGGEQFF.

This sequence joins TRBV4-3 and TRBJ2-2; TRBD1 matches at 8 bases. The junction had 6 bases not matched to a gene; V was cut back by 3 bases and J by 3 bases. Looked up from germline, CDR1 is LGHNA and CDR2 is YSLEER. CDR3 length equals 16 residues. For the CDR3, the DNA is TGCGCCAGCAGCCAGGACAGGGCCGGCGACACCGGGGAGCTGTTTTTT. Translation gives CASSQDRAGDTGELFF.

The CDR3 coding sequence is TGTGCCAGCAGCCCGACCGGGTGGGAGGCCGAGCAGTACTTC. Protein product: CASSPTGWEAEQYF. The chain carries TRBV7-2 and TRBJ2-7; D may be TRBD2 (6 bases). This CDR3 comprises 14 residues. The germline V and J ends were trimmed by 5 bases and 6 bases, with 17 bases remaining between them. Germline assignment: CDR1 SGHTA and CDR2 FQGNSA.

The chain carries TRBV11-2 and TRBJ1-4; D is ambiguous. Per the germline V gene, CDR1 is SGHAT and CDR2 is FQNNGV. The CDR3 totals 13 residues. Trimming cost V 5 bases and J 11 bases, with 15 bases left between them. CDR3 in DNA: TGTGCCAGCAGCCAACCTTTTGGTATTAAACTGTTTTTT. Its translation is CASSQPFGIKLFF.

The chain employs TRBV27 and TRBJ1-2, with D maybe TRBD1 (6 bases). The germline V and J ends were trimmed by 2 bases and 4 bases, with 8 bases remaining between them. CDR3 length equals 13 residues. CDR1 and CDR2 from the germline V gene are MNHEY and SMNVEV (reference sequence). CDR3 sequence reads: CASSLGQSYGYTF. In DNA, the CDR3 is TGTGCCAGCAGTTTAGGACAGTCCTATGGCTACACCTTC.